This TCR beta chain originates from a study of CD8+ T cells in alopecia areata. Study background: Administration of oral tofacitinib to treated patients was at 5 to 10 mg twice daily. Dosing spanned 6 to 18 months on tofacitinib, then 6 months off drug.

cDNA reverse transcribed from extracted RNA served as the sequencing template. Data came from immunoSEQ multiplex PCR; TCRdb stores just in-frame clones and leaves some out. The sample lists about 150,000 clones; about 89% were seen once. The TCR sequence derives from a human donor with alopecia areata. The source was CD8+ T cells sorted from blood, collected at week 0.

CDR3 region: CASSLGQGIYEQYF. In DNA, the CDR3 is TGTGCCAGCAGCTTAGGGCAGGGGATCTACGAGCAGTACTTC. V and J are TRBV7-2 and TRBJ2-7, with a possible D match to TRBD1 (6 bases). CDR1 is SGHTA, CDR2 FQGNSA, per germline. V was clipped by 1 base and J by 3 bases, with 10 bases between them. The CDR3 totals 14 residues.